These 6 T cell receptor beta chains came from one sample sequenced in a study of blood T cell repertoires in COVID-19. The table came from immunoSEQ multiplex PCR; TCRdb's copy has only in-frame clones and leaves some out. The data hold fewer than 250,000 clones, with around 90% observed a single time. Sequenced input: PBMCs or T cells enriched from blood (not recorded which). These receptors originate from a woman aged 18 to 35 who had recovered from COVID-19.

The CDR3: CASSYRDRGVSGELFF. CDR3 bases: TGTGCCAGCAGCTATAGGGACAGGGGAGTAAGCGGGGAGCTGTTTTTT. The rearrangement links TRBV5-6 to TRBJ2-2; 10 bases align to TRBD1. Germline CDR1 SGHDT, CDR2 YYEEEE. Trimming cost V 3 bases and J 7 bases; bases outside gene matches: 9. The CDR3 totals 16 residues.

The chain combines TRBV6-1 with TRBJ1-2; TRBD1 matches 8 bases. V lost 2 bases, J lost 5 bases, and 4 bases stayed unmatched. Germline CDR1 is MNHNS and CDR2 is SASEGT. There are 14 residues in the CDR3. The CDR3 loop is CASSEFTGGYGYTF. CDR3 coding DNA: TGTGCCAGCAGTGAATTTACAGGGGGGTATGGCTACACCTTC.

In DNA form, the CDR3 reads TGTGCCAGCAGTCTGGGACAGGTCCGCATCTACGAGCAGTACTTC. Amino acid sequence: CASSLGQVRIYEQYF. This chain uses TRBV6-5 with TRBJ2-7, with 8 bases identical to TRBD1. The CDR3 is 15 amino acids. Unmatched junction bases numbered 9, after V lost 5 bases and J lost 3 bases. Germline loops: CDR1 MNHEY, CDR2 SVGAGI.

The chain is built from TRBV6-2 or TRBV6-3 and TRBJ2-5; D gene unclear. Trimming pared 0 bases from V and 6 bases from J, leaving 17 bases between. Per the germline V gene, CDR1 is MNHEY and CDR2 is SVGEGT. The CDR3 runs 16 residues. DNA for the CDR3: TGTGCCAGCAGTTACTCGGCTACCTCCCAGGTGAAGACCCAGTACTTC. It is translated as CASSYSATSQVKTQYF.

The rearrangement joins TRBV4-2 to TRBJ2-6; perhaps TRBD2 as D (6 bases). Germline CDR1 LGHNA, CDR2 YNFKEQ. This CDR3 region has 19 residues. The V and J ends lost 0 bases and 0 bases respectively, with 15 bases between them. The CDR3 sequence: CASSQDAGRDFSGANVLTF. The CDR3 bases are TGTGCCAGCAGCCAAGATGCCGGCAGGGACTTCTCTGGGGCCAACGTCCTGACTTTC.

The rearrangement joins TRBV12-5 to TRBJ1-2; 7 bases map to TRBD1. The CDR3 loop spans 15 amino acids. CDR1 and CDR2 from the germline V gene are LGHNT and FRNRAP. The ends lost 7 bases at V and 2 bases at J; junction bases unmatched: 10. CDR3 amino acids: CASDLQGGSNYGYTF. CDR3 coding DNA: TGTGCTAGTGATCTTCAAGGGGGCAGCAACTATGGCTACACCTTC.